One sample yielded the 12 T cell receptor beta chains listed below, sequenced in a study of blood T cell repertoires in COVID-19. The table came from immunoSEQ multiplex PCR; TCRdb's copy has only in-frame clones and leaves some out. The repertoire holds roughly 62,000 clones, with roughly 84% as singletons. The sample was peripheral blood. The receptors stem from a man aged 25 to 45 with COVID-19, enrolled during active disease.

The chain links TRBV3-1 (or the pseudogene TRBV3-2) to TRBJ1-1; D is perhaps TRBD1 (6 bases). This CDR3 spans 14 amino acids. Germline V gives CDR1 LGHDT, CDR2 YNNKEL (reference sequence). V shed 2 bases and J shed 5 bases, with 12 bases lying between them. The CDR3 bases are TGTGCCAGCAGCCAAACAGGGAGTGGAACTGAAGCTTTCTTT. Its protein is CASSQTGSGTEAFF.

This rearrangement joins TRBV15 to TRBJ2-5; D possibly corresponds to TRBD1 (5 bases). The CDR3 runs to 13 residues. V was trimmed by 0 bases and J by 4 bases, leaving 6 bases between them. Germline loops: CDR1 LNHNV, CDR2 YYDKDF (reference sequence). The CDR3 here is CATSRDRVETQYF. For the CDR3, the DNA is TGTGCCACCAGCAGAGACAGGGTAGAGACCCAGTACTTC.

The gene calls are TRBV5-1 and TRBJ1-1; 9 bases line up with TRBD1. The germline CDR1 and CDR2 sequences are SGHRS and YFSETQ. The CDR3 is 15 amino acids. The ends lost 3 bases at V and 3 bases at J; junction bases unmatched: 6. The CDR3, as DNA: TGCGCCAGCAGCTCTGACACAGGGGGCTACACTGAAGCTTTCTTT. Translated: CASSSDTGGYTEAFF.

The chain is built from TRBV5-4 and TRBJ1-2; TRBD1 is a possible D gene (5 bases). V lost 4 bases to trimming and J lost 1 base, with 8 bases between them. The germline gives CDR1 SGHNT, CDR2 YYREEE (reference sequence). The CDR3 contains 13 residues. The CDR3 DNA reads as TGTGCCAGCAGCGCGGGACTTAACTATGGCTACACCTTC. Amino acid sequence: CASSAGLNYGYTF.

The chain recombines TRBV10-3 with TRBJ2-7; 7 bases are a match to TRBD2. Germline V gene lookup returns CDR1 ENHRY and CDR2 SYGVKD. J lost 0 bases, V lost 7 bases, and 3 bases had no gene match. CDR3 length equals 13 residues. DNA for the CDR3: TGTGCCATCATGAGGGAGGGCTCCTACGAGCAGTACTTC. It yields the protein CAIMREGSYEQYF.

The CDR3 nucleotides are TGTGCCACCAGTGATTTGCGGGGTTACAATGAGCAGTTCTTC. Translating it yields CATSDLRGYNEQFF. The V call is TRBV24-1, the J call TRBJ2-1, with D possibly being TRBD2 (5 bases). Germline V CDR1 and CDR2: KGHDR, SFDVKD. With 0 bases removed from V and 4 bases from J, the gap between germline ends came to 6 bases. This CDR3 has 14 amino acids.

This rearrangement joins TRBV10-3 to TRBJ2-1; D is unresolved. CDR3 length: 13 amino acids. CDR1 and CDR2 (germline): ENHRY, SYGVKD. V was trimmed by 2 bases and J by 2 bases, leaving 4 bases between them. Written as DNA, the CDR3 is TGTGCCATCAGTGAGGAGGCCTACAATGAGCAGTTCTTC. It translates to CAISEEAYNEQFF.

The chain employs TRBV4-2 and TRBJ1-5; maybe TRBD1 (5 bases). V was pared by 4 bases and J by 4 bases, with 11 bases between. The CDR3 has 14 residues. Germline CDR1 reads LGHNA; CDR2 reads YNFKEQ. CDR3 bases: TGTGCCAGCAGCCCGCAGGGTGGTAATCAGCCCCAGCATTTT. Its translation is CASSPQGGNQPQHF.

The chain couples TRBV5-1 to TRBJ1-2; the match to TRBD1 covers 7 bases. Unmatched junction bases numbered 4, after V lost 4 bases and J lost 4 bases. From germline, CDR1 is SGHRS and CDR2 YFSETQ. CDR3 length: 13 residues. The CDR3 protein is CASSPGQIYGYTF. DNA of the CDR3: TGCGCCAGCAGCCCGGGACAGATCTATGGCTACACCTTC.

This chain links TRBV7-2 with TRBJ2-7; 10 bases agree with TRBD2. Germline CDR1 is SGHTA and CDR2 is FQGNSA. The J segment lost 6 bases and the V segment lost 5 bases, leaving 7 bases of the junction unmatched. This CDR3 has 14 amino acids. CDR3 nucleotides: TGTGCCAGCAGCCCCCTAGCGGGAGTAGTCGAGCAGTACTTC. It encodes CASSPLAGVVEQYF.

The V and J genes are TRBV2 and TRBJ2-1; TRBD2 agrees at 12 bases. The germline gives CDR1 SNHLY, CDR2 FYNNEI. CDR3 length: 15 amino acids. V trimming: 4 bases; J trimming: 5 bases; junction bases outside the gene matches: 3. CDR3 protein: CASSARLAGDNEQFF. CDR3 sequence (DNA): TGTGCCAGCAGTGCGAGACTAGCGGGAGACAATGAGCAGTTCTTC. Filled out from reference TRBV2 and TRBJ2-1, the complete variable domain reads EPEVTQTPSHQVTQMGQEVILRCVPISNHLYFYWYRQILGQKVEFLVSFYNNEISEKSEIFDDQFSVERPDGSNFTLKIRSTKLEDSAMYFCASSARLAGDNEQFFGPGTRLTVL.

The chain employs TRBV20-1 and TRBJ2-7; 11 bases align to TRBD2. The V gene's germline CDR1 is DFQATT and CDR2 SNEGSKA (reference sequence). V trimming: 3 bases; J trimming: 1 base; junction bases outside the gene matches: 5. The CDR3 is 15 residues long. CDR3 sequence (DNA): TGCAGTGCTAGTCCGCTAGCGGGAGGTTCCTACGAGCAGTACTTC. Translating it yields CSASPLAGGSYEQYF.